This entry describes one T cell receptor (beta chain). This sample is drawn from a study of T cells in Graves' hyperthyroidism and ophthalmopathy. Trimming took 4 bases from V and 1 from J, leaving 13 bases between them. The CDR3 is 14 amino acids. Germline V lookup: CDR1 GTSNPN, CDR2 SVGIG (reference sequence). There were TCR beta CDR3 regions amplified from RNA transcripts. HTBI primers were employed in a first-round RT-PCR of the TCR CDR3. TCRdb called the multiplex PCR reads again in MiXCR, with one record for every CDR3 protein. Among about 420,000 distinct CDR3 sequences listed, about a sixth were seen once.

The chain uses TRBV30 and TRBJ1-2; the D gene is possibly TRBD1 (6 bases). The TCR sequence derives from a woman aged 18-30 years with Graves' hyperthyroidism. The sequenced sample consisted of blood. The CDR3 DNA follows: TGTGCCTGGAACCAGGGACACGTTAACTATGGCTACACCTTC. It specifies CAWNQGHVNYGYTF.